Following are 27 T cell receptor beta chains from one sample sequenced in a study of blood T cells in healthy people across ages. Combining a sample-barcoded 5' primer with a J-beta primer mix, a second PCR ran for roughly 7 to 11 cycles. TCRdb redid the calling of the 5' RACE reads with MiXCR, one entry per CDR3 protein. The data show roughly 1.9 million distinct CDR3 sequences, roughly two fifths seen once. The sample taken for sequencing was blood. The origin of the receptors is a human donor in good health.

This clonotype was observed at least ten times. CDR3 sequence reads: CASSLIWGREVKQYF. The CDR3 coding sequence is TGTGCCAGCAGTTTAATTTGGGGGCGGGAAGTAAAGCAGTACTTC. This rearrangement joins TRBV12-3 or TRBV12-4 to TRBJ2-7; TRBD1 or TRBD2 may be the D gene (6 bases each). The CDR3 sequence is 15 residues long. With 2 bases removed from V and 8 bases from J, the gap between germline ends came to 19 bases.

The genes are TRBV7-2 and TRBJ2-4; 7 nucleotides align to TRBD2. Germline CDR1 is SGHTA and CDR2 is FQGNSA. This CDR3 is built from 18 residues. With V trimmed by 4 bases and J by 3 bases, 15 bases remained unmatched. CDR3: CASSSSPWGGSGKNIQYF. The CDR3 DNA reads TGTGCCAGCAGCTCCTCCCCGTGGGGGGGTTCGGGCAAAAACATTCAGTACTTC. The full variable domain, its missing parts supplied by reference TRBV7-2 and TRBJ2-4, is GAGVSQSPSNKVTEKGKDVELRCDPISGHTALYWYRQSLGQGLEFLIYFQGNSAPDKSGLPSDRFSAERTGGSVSTLTIQRTQQEDSAVYLCASSSSPWGGSGKNIQYFGAGTRLSVL.

The V call is TRBV2, the J call TRBJ1-1; D not certain. Germline CDR1 reads SNHLY; CDR2 reads FYNNEI. Trimming stripped 1 base from V and 1 base from J, with 7 bases between. The CDR3 contains 14 residues. CDR3 sequence (DNA): TGTGCCAGCAGTGAAGTTTCCAGGAACACTGAAGCTTTCTTT. It is translated as CASSEVSRNTEAFF.

CDR3 amino acids: CASSLPDRGQETQYF. For the CDR3, the DNA is TGTGCCAGCAGCCTACCCGACCGGGGGCAAGAGACCCAGTACTTC. J is TRBJ2-5 and V is TRBV6-6; maybe TRBD2 (6 bases). Germline lookup yields CDR1 MNHNY and CDR2 SVGAGI (reference sequence). The CDR3 totals 15 residues. V lost 6 bases and J 2 bases, leaving 16 bases between the germline ends.

The V gene is TRBV15, the J gene TRBJ1-5; 7 positions match TRBD1. Looked up from germline, CDR1 is LNHNV and CDR2 is YYDKDF (reference sequence). V dropped 3 bases and J dropped 0; count of bases not matched to a gene: 11. This CDR3 has 18 residues. CDR3 in amino acids: CATSSRSWTGYSNQPQHF. The CDR3 DNA sequence: TGTGCCACCAGCAGCCGATCTTGGACAGGCTATAGCAATCAGCCCCAGCATTTT.

About this clonotype: A much larger clone sits a single nucleotide away, making a read error possible. This rearrangement joins TRBV12-3 or TRBV12-4 to TRBJ1-1; 8 bases line up with TRBD1. CDR3 size: 14 residues. V shed 5 bases and J 6 bases; nucleotides not matched to a gene: 8. In DNA form, the CDR3 reads TGTGCCAGCAGTGTACGGGACAGGCCTCCTGAAGCTTTCTTT. Amino acid sequence: CASSVRDRPPEAFF.

Regarding this clonotype: It may be a read error: a sequence one base away is much more abundant. The chain carries TRBV29-1 and TRBJ2-6; perhaps TRBD1 as D (5 bases). Per the germline V gene, CDR1 is SQVTM and CDR2 is ANQGSEA. The CDR3 has 13 amino acids. CDR3 loop: CSVENSGANVRTF. CDR3 DNA: TGCAGCGTTGAGAACTCTGGGGCCAACGTCCGGACTTTC.

This chain joins TRBV12-3 or TRBV12-4 and TRBJ2-5, with a possible D match to TRBD2 (5 bases). Trimming cost V 3 bases and J 8 bases, with 19 bases left between them. This CDR3 has 15 residues. In DNA, the CDR3 is TGTGCCAGCAGTTTTCAAGGCGGGCGCGGTGTAACCCAGTACTTC. Its translation: CASSFQGGRGVTQYF.

The chain is built from TRBV4-3 and TRBJ1-1; D gene unclear. Trimming took off 1 base at V and 0 bases at J, with 6 bases between the two ends. Germline CDR1 reads LGHNA; CDR2 reads YSLEER. The CDR3 is 14 amino acids. The chain's CDR3 is CASSQGVVNTEAFF. CDR3 in DNA: TGCGCCAGCAGCCAAGGGGTGGTGAACACTGAAGCTTTCTTT.

This clonotype was counted between two and nine times. V is TRBV7-3 and J is TRBJ2-3; 7 nucleotides agree with TRBD2. CDR3 length: 16 residues. The junction had 10 bases not matched to a gene; V was cut back by 5 bases and J by 2 bases. Germline loops: CDR1 SGHTA, CDR2 FQGTGA. CDR3 in DNA: TGTGCCAGCAGCCCCCACCTGCGGGGGTACACAGATACGCAGTATTTT. Protein sequence: CASSPHLRGYTDTQYF.

This clonotype was seen more than once but under ten times. CDR3 in amino acids: CSVEDTGGYDTDTQYF. In DNA form, the CDR3 reads TGCAGCGTTGAAGATACAGGGGGCTACGACACAGATACGCAGTATTTT. V and J are TRBV29-1 and TRBJ2-3; 9 bases fit TRBD1. The germline gives CDR1 SQVTM, CDR2 ANQGSEA. V dropped 0 bases and J dropped 2; count of bases not matched to a gene: 6. The CDR3 spans 16 residues.

The V gene is TRBV5-1, the J gene TRBJ2-1, with 14 bases matching TRBD2. V was pared by 4 bases and J by 8 bases, with 8 bases of the junction left unmatched. The germline CDR1 and CDR2 sequences are SGHRS and YFSETQ. The CDR3 has 16 residues. The DNA of the CDR3 is TGCGCCAGCAGCGAGGGACTAGCGGGGGCCGGAGATGAGCAGTTCTTC. Its translation: CASSEGLAGAGDEQFF.

The sample holds a few counts of this clonotype. The CDR3 region has the DNA TGTGCCAGCAGTGACAACCGGATGTGGACCCAGTACTTC. Protein: CASSDNRMWTQYF. This sequence joins TRBV6-1 and TRBJ2-5; D gene unclear. The CDR3 runs to 13 residues. V lost 3 bases and J lost 7, with 12 bases in between. Germline V gene lookup returns CDR1 MNHNS and CDR2 SASEGT.

V and J are TRBV20-1 and TRBJ2-5; TRBD1 aligns across 7 bases. The DNA end lines up better with TRBJ2-7; the J call may be wrong. There are 13 residues in the CDR3. The germline V gene has CDR1 DFQATT and CDR2 SNEGSKA (reference sequence). The CDR3 reads CSARPGQPYEQYF. In DNA form, the CDR3 reads TGCAGTGCAAGACCGGGACAGCCCTACGAGCAGTACTTC.

The chain has TRBV6-2 or TRBV6-3 and TRBJ1-1; 10 bases are shared with TRBD1. The germline gives CDR1 MNHEY, CDR2 SVGEGT. This CDR3 comprises 14 residues. With 2 bases clipped from V and 11 bases from J, the junction kept 8 bases outside the gene matches. CDR3 bases: TGTGCCAGCAGTTACCGTGGGACAGGGGTTGCGGCTTTCTTT. Its translation: CASSYRGTGVAAFF.

The genes are TRBV6-1 and TRBJ2-7, with 8 bases fitting TRBD2. The V segment lost 4 bases and the J segment 5 bases; nucleotides outside the gene matches: 13. The CDR3 contains 16 residues. The germline V gene encodes CDR1 MNHNS and CDR2 SASEGT. Here the CDR3 DNA reads TGTGCCAGCAGTGCGGCTGCGGGGGGCTCGTCCCACGAGCAGTACTTC. Translating gives CASSAAAGGSSHEQYF.

This clonotype was counted between two and nine times. The V and J genes are TRBV27 and TRBJ2-7; D is perhaps TRBD1 (6 bases). Germline V CDR1 and CDR2: MNHEY, SMNVEV (reference sequence). This CDR3 is 16 amino acids long. V shed 5 bases and J shed 0 bases, with 17 bases lying between them. As DNA, the CDR3 is TGTGCCAGCAGTCCACAGGGTGGCCACGGCTCCTACGAGCAGTACTTC. This encodes CASSPQGGHGSYEQYF.

This clonotype was recorded at least ten times. This rearrangement joins TRBV12-3 or TRBV12-4 to TRBJ2-1; D gene uncertain. V was cut by 3 bases and J by 1 base, with 4 bases left in between. This CDR3 region has 13 residues. In DNA, the CDR3 is TGTGCCAGCAGTTTCGGATCCTACAATGAGCAGTTCTTC. This sequence encodes CASSFGSYNEQFF.

The chain employs TRBV21-1 and TRBJ2-7. TRBV21-1 is recorded as a pseudogene. The CDR3 runs 17 residues. CDR3 in amino acids: CASSGREKKRGSYEQYF. CDR3 coding DNA: TGTGCCAGCAGCGGTCGTGAGAAGAAGCGGGGCTCCTACGAGCAGTACTTC.

This clonotype has ten or more counts. The chain is built from TRBV6-4 and TRBJ2-3; 8 positions agree with TRBD1. V dropped 3 bases and J dropped 0; count of bases not matched to a gene: 2. The CDR3 length is 15 residues. Germline assignment: CDR1 MRHNA and CDR2 SNTAGT. This chain's CDR3 is CASSEGTGSTDTQYF. The CDR3 DNA follows: TGTGCCAGCAGTGAGGGGACAGGAAGCACAGATACGCAGTATTTT.

CDR3 protein: CASTSTGTAPDNEQFF. The CDR3 DNA follows: TGTGCCAGCACTTCAACCGGGACGGCGCCGGACAATGAGCAGTTCTTC. The chain combines TRBV6-4 with TRBJ2-1; D could derive from TRBD1 or TRBD2 (5 bases each). This CDR3 is built from 16 residues. V gave up 7 bases and J gave up 5 bases, with 21 bases separating them. CDR1 and CDR2 (germline): MRHNA, SNTAGT.

The chain carries TRBV6-1 and TRBJ2-4; 7 bases match TRBD1. The J call may be in error: the DNA end matches TRBJ2-7 better. CDR1 MNHNS and CDR2 SASEGT come from the germline V gene. The CDR3 length is 15 residues. CDR3 residues: CASSGMTGWEYEQYF. CDR3 in DNA: TGTGCCAGCAGTGGAATGACAGGGTGGGAGTACGAGCAGTACTTC.

This clonotype was detected a few times. The chain recombines TRBV7-2 with TRBJ1-1; 8 nucleotides align to TRBD1. The trim removed 1 base at V and 5 bases at J, leaving 6 bases unmatched. Germline assignment: CDR1 SGHTA and CDR2 FQGNSA. The CDR3 totals 15 residues. CDR3 protein: CASSLDQGAETEAFF. The CDR3 coding sequence is TGTGCCAGCAGCTTAGATCAGGGGGCGGAAACTGAAGCTTTCTTT.

The rearrangement joins TRBV5-1 to TRBJ2-1; D ambiguous. CDR1 is SGHRS, CDR2 YFSETQ, per germline. The V gene lost 0 bases and the J gene lost 4 bases, with 8 bases spanning the gap. The CDR3 extends over 14 amino acids. This CDR3 reads CASSLDKPYNEQFF. The DNA for the CDR3 is TGCGCCAGCAGCTTGGATAAACCGTACAATGAGCAGTTCTTC.

This clonotype was seen a few times. A read error may produce the germline difference seen at one junction end. The V and J genes are TRBV27 and TRBJ2-5; D might be TRBD2 (6 bases). The J call may be incorrect, as the DNA end agrees better with TRBJ2-7. From germline, CDR1 is MNHEY and CDR2 SMNVEV (reference sequence). The CDR3 covers 17 residues. The CDR3 sequence: CVSSRGSVSWETHEQYF. In nucleotides, the CDR3 is TGTGTCAGCAGTCGGGGGTCAGTGTCTTGGGAGACCCACGAGCAGTACTTC.

This clonotype came up a few times. J is TRBJ2-2 and V is TRBV6-6; D unclear. The CDR3 runs 13 residues. Trimming cost V 2 bases and J 7 bases, with 8 bases left between them. Germline CDR1 and CDR2: MNHNY and SVGAGI (reference sequence). CDR3 amino acids: CASSYIRDGELFF. CDR3 coding DNA: TGTGCCAGCAGTTACATTAGGGACGGGGAGCTGTTTTTT.

The chain carries TRBV10-3 and TRBJ2-3; D unresolved. This CDR3 is built from 16 residues. The V and J ends lost 2 bases and 6 bases respectively, with 18 bases between them. The germline V gene has CDR1 ENHRY and CDR2 SYGVKD. CDR3 in amino acids: CAISEAVVARLDTQYF. The CDR3 DNA is TGTGCCATCAGTGAGGCAGTGGTTGCGAGGCTCGATACGCAGTATTTT.